One sample yielded the 14 T cell receptor beta chains listed below, sequenced in a study of blood T cell repertoires in COVID-19. Profiled with immunoSEQ multiplex PCR; TCRdb holds only in-frame clones, not every one. This sample has about 130,000 clones, with 75% to 90% found just once. The specimen was peripheral blood. The receptors derive from a woman aged 80 or over with COVID-19, enrolled during active disease.

The chain carries TRBV7-9 and TRBJ1-2; 11 bases fit TRBD1. Losses at the gene ends were 5 bases for V and 5 bases for J; bases not matched to a gene: 4. Germline V gives CDR1 SEHNR, CDR2 FQNEAQ (reference sequence). The CDR3 contains 14 residues. CDR3 coding DNA: TGTGCCAGCAGCCAAGGACAGGGGGCGTATGGCTACACCTTC. This gives the protein CASSQGQGAYGYTF. The whole variable domain, filled in from reference TRBV7-9 and TRBJ1-2, reads DTGVSQNPRHKITKRGQNVTFRCDPISEHNRLYWYRQTLGQGPEFLTYFQNEAQLEKSRLLSDRFSAERPKGSFSTLEIQRTEQGDSAMYLCASSQGQGAYGYTFGSGTRLTVV.

The chain is built from TRBV5-4 and TRBJ2-1, with 7 nucleotides matching TRBD2. Unmatched junction bases numbered 8, after V lost 5 bases and J lost 0 bases. Germline V gene lookup returns CDR1 SGHNT and CDR2 YYREEE (reference sequence). This CDR3 is 16 amino acids long. CDR3 DNA sequence: TGTGCCAGCAGTAACTGGTGGGGGGGCTCCTACAATGAGCAGTTCTTC. Amino acid sequence: CASSNWWGGSYNEQFF.

The rearrangement links TRBV13 to TRBJ2-7; D ambiguous. CDR3 length: 15 amino acids. Trimming pared 4 bases from V and 4 bases from J, leaving 17 bases between. The V gene's germline CDR1 is PRHDT and CDR2 FYEKMQ (reference sequence). CDR3 sequence (DNA): TGTGCCAGCAGCTCTACTGGGCTTTCCCCATACGAGCAGTACTTC. Protein sequence: CASSSTGLSPYEQYF.

The rearrangement uses TRBV19 and TRBJ2-3; 10 bases are shared with TRBD1. Germline CDR1 LNHDA, CDR2 SQIVND (reference sequence). V lost 6 bases to trimming and J lost 2 bases; unmatched junction nucleotides: 8. This CDR3 comprises 16 residues. The CDR3 region is CASSARDRGYTDTQYF. The CDR3 nucleotides are TGTGCCAGTAGCGCCAGGGACAGGGGATACACAGATACGCAGTATTTT.

The rearrangement joins TRBV6-5 to TRBJ2-5; D possibly corresponds to TRBD1 (6 bases). V was clipped by 0 bases and J by 5 bases, with 13 bases between them. CDR3 length: 15 amino acids. Germline V CDR1 and CDR2: MNHEY, SVGAGI. For the CDR3, the DNA is TGTGCCAGCAGTTACTCCGACAGGACGTCGGAGACCCAGTACTTC. Amino acids: CASSYSDRTSETQYF.

The table lists this clone with a few counts. The chain links TRBV7-2 to TRBJ1-5; D uncertain. Trimming cost V 5 bases and J 1 base, with 12 bases left between them. The CDR3 runs 15 residues. Germline CDR1 and CDR2: SGHTA and FQGNSA. The CDR3 coding sequence is TGTGCCAGCAGCCCTGATTGGAGAAGCAATCAGCCCCAGCATTTT. Its protein product is CASSPDWRSNQPQHF.

The rearrangement joins TRBV3-1 (or the pseudogene TRBV3-2) to TRBJ2-3; TRBD2 is a possible D gene (6 bases). The germline CDR1 and CDR2 sequences are LGHDT and YNNKEL (reference sequence). Between the trimmed V and J ends, which lost 1 base and 4 bases, there was a span of 9 bases. The CDR3 has 14 residues. The CDR3 sequence: CASSQGGGADTQYF. CDR3 nucleotides: TGTGCCAGCAGCCAAGGGGGAGGAGCAGATACGCAGTATTTT.

The J gene is TRBJ2-5, the V gene TRBV27; 7 bases match TRBD2. Per the germline V gene, CDR1 is MNHEY and CDR2 is SMNVEV (reference sequence). J lost 2 bases, V lost 10 bases, and 10 bases had no gene match. The CDR3 spans 14 residues. Here the CDR3 reads CATRRRREQETQYF. CDR3 DNA sequence: TGTGCCACCCGACGTCGGCGGGAGCAAGAGACCCAGTACTTC.

The V and J genes are TRBV5-6 and TRBJ1-3; TRBD1 agrees at 7 bases. Germline CDR1 SGHDT, CDR2 YYEEEE. J was trimmed by 0 bases and V by 2 bases; bases with no gene match: 5. The CDR3 has 16 amino acids. The CDR3 sequence is CASSLPDRSSGNTIYF. The CDR3 region has the DNA TGTGCCAGCAGCTTACCGGACAGGAGCTCTGGAAACACCATATATTTT.

This chain joins TRBV15 and TRBJ2-3; 9 bases agree with TRBD2. The CDR3 covers 16 residues. Germline CDR1 reads LNHNV; CDR2 reads YYDKDF (reference sequence). V was clipped by 1 base and J by 2 bases; unmatched bases: 4. DNA of the CDR3: TGTGCCACCAGCAGAGCCGGGACTAGCCTCACAGATACGCAGTATTTT. Translation gives CATSRAGTSLTDTQYF.

This rearrangement joins TRBV9 to TRBJ2-7; 10 bases are a match to TRBD1. The germline V gene has CDR1 SGDLS and CDR2 YYNGEE. The CDR3 covers 15 residues. V gave up 4 bases and J gave up 7 bases; unmatched junction bases: 11. As DNA, the CDR3 is TGTGCCAGCAGCCCCACGGGACAGGGGCAGAGGGAGCAGTACTTC. As protein: CASSPTGQGQREQYF.

V usage is TRBV28 and J usage is TRBJ1-2, with TRBD1 matching over 8 bases. The CDR3 is 13 amino acids. CDR1 MDHEN and CDR2 SYDVKM come from the germline V gene. V dropped 6 bases and J dropped 1; count of bases not matched to a gene: 1. CDR3 sequence (DNA): TGTGCCAGCAGGGACAGGGATAACTATGGCTACACCTTC. It encodes CASRDRDNYGYTF.

V gene TRBV6-5 combines with J gene TRBJ1-4, with D unresolved. This CDR3 contains 13 residues. CDR1 and CDR2 from the germline V gene are MNHEY and SVGAGI. V lost 7 bases and J lost 0, with 6 bases in between. The CDR3 region is CASMRATNEKLFF. The CDR3, as DNA: TGTGCCAGCATGAGAGCAACTAATGAAAAACTGTTTTTT.

This clone is medium-sized in the sample. V gene TRBV6-6 combines with J gene TRBJ2-7; a possible D gene is TRBD2 (6 bases). In germline, CDR1 is MNHNY, CDR2 SVGAGI (reference sequence). The CDR3 sequence is 16 residues long. The V and J ends lost 2 bases and 5 bases respectively, with 19 bases between them. The CDR3 spells CASSYLPGPPGDEQYF. In DNA form, the CDR3 reads TGTGCCAGCAGTTACCTACCGGGCCCCCCGGGAGACGAGCAGTACTTC.